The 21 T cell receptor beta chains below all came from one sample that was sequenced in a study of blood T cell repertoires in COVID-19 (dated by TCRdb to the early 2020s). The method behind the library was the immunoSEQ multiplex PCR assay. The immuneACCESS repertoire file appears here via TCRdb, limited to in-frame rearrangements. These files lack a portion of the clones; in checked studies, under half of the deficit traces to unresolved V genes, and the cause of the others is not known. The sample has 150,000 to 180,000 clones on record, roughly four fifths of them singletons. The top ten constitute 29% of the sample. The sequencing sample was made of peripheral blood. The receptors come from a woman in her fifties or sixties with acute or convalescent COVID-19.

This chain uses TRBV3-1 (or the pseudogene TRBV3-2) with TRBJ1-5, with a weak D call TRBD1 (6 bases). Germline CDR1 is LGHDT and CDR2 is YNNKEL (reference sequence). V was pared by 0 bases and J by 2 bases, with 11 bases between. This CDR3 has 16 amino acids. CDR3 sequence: CASSQDGGQGNQPQHF. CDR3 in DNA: TGTGCCAGCAGCCAAGATGGGGGACAAGGCAATCAGCCCCAGCATTTT.

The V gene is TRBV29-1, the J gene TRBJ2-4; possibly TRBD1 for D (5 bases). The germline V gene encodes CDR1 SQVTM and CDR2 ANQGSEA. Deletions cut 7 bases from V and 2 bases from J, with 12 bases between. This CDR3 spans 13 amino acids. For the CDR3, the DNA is TGCAGCGCCGAAGACAGTTCCAAAAACATTCAGTACTTC. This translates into CSAEDSSKNIQYF.

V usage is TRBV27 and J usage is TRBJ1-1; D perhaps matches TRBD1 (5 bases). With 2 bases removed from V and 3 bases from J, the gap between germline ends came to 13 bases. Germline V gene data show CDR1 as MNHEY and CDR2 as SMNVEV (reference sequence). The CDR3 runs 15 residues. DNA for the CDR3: TGTGCCAGCAGTTTACGACCCGGGGGAGACACTGAAGCTTTCTTT. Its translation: CASSLRPGGDTEAFF.

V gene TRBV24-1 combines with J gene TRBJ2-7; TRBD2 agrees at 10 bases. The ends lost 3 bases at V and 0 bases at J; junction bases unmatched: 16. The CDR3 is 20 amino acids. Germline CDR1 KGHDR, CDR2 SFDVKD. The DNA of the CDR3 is TGTGCCACCAGTGATCCCGAGTCTAGCGGGGGAGCAACAGGCTCCTACGAGCAGTACGTC. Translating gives CATSDPESSGGATGSYEQYV.

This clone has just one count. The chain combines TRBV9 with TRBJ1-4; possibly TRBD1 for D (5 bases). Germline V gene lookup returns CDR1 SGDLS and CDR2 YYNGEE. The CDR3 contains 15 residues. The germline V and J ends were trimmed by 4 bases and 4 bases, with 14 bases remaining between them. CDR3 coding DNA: TGTGCCAGCAGCATTCAGGGATCTTATAATGAAAAACTGTTTTTT. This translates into CASSIQGSYNEKLFF.

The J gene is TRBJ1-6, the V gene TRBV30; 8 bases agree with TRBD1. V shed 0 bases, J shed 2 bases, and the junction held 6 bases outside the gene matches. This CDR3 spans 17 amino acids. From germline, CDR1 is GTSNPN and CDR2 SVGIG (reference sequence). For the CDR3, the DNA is TGTGCCTGGAGTGTAACCGGGACAGGAGCCTATAATTCACCCCTCCACTTT. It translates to CAWSVTGTGAYNSPLHF.

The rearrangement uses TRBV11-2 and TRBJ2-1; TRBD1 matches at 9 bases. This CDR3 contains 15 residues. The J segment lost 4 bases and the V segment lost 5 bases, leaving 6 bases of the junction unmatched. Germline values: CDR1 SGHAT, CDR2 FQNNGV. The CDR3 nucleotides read TGTGCCAGCAGCCTAACGACAGGGGGTTACAATGAGCAGTTCTTC. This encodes CASSLTTGGYNEQFF.

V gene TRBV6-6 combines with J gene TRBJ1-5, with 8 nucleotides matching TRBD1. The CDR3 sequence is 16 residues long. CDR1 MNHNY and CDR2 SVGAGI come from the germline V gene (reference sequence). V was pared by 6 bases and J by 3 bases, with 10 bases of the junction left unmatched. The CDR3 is CASSEGTGGINQPQHF. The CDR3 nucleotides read TGTGCCAGCAGCGAGGGGACAGGAGGGATCAATCAGCCCCAGCATTTT.

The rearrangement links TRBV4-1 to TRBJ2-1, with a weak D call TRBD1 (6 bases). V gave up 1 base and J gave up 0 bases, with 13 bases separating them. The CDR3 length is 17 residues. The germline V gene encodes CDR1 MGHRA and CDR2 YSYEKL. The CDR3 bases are TGCGCCAGCAGCCAAGGACAGGAGCCCTCCTCCTACAATGAGCAGTTCTTC. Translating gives CASSQGQEPSSYNEQFF.

The CDR3, as DNA: TGTGCCAGCAGCTTAGTTGTTGAGGCCCAAGAGACCCAGTACTTC. It specifies CASSLVVEAQETQYF. This chain links TRBV7-6 with TRBJ2-5; D ambiguous. The CDR3 length is 15 residues. The V gene lost 1 base and the J gene lost 1 base, with 10 bases spanning the gap. The germline V gene has CDR1 SGHVS and CDR2 FNYEAQ.

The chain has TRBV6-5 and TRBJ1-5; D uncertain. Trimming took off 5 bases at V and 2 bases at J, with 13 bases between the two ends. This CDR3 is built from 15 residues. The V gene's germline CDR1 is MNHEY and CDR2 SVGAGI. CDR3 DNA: TGTGCCAGCAGTCCCTGGGGAGGAGGCAATCAGCCCCAGCATTTT. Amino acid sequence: CASSPWGGGNQPQHF.

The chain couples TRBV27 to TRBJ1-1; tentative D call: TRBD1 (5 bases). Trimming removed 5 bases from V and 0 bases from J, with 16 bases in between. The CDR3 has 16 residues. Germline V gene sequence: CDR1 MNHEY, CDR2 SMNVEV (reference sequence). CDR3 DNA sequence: TGTGCCAGCAGTCCTTATCCCCAGGGAATGAACACTGAAGCTTTCTTT. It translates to CASSPYPQGMNTEAFF.

CDR3 sequence (DNA): TGTGCCAGCAGCACCTACCCCTCCGATGGGGGGAGACCTAACTATGGCTACACCTTC. Encoded protein: CASSTYPSDGGRPNYGYTF. This chain links TRBV7-9 with TRBJ1-2; weak D call: TRBD1 (5 bases). Per germline, CDR1 SEHNR and CDR2 FQNEAQ (reference sequence). The CDR3 is made up of 19 amino acids. The V end was cut by 5 bases, the J end by 0 bases, with 25 bases between.

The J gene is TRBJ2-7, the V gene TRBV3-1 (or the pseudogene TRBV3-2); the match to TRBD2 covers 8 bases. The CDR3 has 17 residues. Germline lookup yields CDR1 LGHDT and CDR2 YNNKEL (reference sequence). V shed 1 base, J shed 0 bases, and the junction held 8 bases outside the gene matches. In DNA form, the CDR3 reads TGTGCCAGCAGCCAAGGATCTAGCGGGTCAAGCTCCTACGAGCAGTACTTC. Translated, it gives CASSQGSSGSSSYEQYF.

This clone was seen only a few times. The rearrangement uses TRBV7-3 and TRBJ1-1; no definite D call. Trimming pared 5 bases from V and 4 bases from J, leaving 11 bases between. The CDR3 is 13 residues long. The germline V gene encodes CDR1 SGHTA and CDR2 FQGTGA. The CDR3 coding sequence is TGTGCCAGCAGCCTGGAGGTTGGCACTGAAGCTTTCTTT. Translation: CASSLEVGTEAFF.

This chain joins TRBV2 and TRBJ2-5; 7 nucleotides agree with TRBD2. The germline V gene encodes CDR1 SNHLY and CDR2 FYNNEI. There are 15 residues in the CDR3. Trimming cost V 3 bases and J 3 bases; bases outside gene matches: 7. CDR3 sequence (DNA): TGTGCCAGCAGTGAGACTAGCCGGGGCAAAGAGACCCAGTACTTC. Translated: CASSETSRGKETQYF.

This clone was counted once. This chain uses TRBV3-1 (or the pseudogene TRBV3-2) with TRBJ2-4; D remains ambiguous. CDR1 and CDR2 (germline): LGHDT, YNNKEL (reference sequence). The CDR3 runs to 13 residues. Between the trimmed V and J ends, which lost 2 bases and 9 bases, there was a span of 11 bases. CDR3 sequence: CASSQLLRGIQYF. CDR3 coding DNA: TGTGCCAGCAGCCAACTGTTGCGAGGCATTCAGTACTTC.

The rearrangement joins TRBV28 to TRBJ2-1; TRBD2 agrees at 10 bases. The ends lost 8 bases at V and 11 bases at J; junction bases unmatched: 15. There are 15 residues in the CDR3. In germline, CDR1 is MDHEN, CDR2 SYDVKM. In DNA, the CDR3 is TGTGCCAGCGGTATCGGGGCTAGCGGGGGATCTCAGCAGTTCTTC. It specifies CASGIGASGGSQQFF.

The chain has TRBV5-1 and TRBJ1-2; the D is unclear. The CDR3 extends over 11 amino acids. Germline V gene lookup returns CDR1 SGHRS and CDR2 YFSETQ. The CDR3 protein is CAITPGDGYTF. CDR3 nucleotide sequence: TGCGCTATCACCCCGGGTGACGGCTACACCTTC.

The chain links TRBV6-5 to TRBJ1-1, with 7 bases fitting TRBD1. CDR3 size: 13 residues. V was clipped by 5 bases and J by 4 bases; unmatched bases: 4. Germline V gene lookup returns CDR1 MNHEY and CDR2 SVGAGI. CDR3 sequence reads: CASSRDRVTEAFF. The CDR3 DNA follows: TGTGCCAGCAGTCGTGACAGGGTCACTGAAGCTTTCTTT.

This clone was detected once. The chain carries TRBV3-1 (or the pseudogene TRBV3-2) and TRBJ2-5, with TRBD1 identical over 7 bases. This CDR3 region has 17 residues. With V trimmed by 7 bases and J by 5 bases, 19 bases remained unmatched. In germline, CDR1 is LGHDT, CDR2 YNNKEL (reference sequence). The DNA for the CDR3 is TGTGCCAGCAACTCCGCTTTGAGACAGGGTGTCGGCGAGACCCAGTACTTC. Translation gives CASNSALRQGVGETQYF.